The 20 T cell receptor beta chains presented below share a single source sample, sequenced in a study of T cell repertoires in cytomegalovirus infection. TCRdb re-analysed the reads in MiXCR, keeping a single row per CDR3 protein. This sample has approximately 290,000 distinct CDR3 sequences, with over 20% found just once. The sample consisted of PBMCs. The source is a human donor in good health (CMV status not recorded). Some clones in this sample may be carry-over from other donors' samples.

This clonotype has only a few counts. This rearrangement joins TRBV7-2 to TRBJ2-7, with D perhaps TRBD2 (5 bases). V lost 5 bases, J lost 2 bases, and 16 bases lay in between. CDR1 and CDR2 from the germline V gene are SGHTA and FQGNSA. This CDR3 region has 15 residues. CDR3 DNA: TGTGCCAGCAGCGTATCAACTAGTGTAACCTACGAGCAGTACTTC. It codes for CASSVSTSVTYEQYF.

CDR3 sequence reads: CATSTANYGYTF. CDR3 coding DNA: TGTGCCACCAGTACAGCCAACTATGGCTACACCTTC. The chain combines TRBV24-1 with TRBJ1-2; D is unclear. Germline CDR1 is KGHDR and CDR2 is SFDVKD. V gave up 6 bases and J gave up 2 bases, with 6 bases separating them. CDR3 length: 12 residues.

The chain combines TRBV4-1 with TRBJ2-1, with 14 bases lining up with TRBD2. The trim removed 1 base at V and 4 bases at J, leaving 6 bases unmatched. Per germline, CDR1 MGHRA and CDR2 YSYEKL. The CDR3 has 18 residues. The CDR3: CASSQVRLAGGPYNEQFF. The CDR3 DNA reads as TGCGCCAGCAGCCAAGTACGACTAGCGGGGGGGCCTTACAATGAGCAGTTCTTC.

This clonotype was seen ten or more times. The chain links TRBV7-2 to TRBJ1-5; 7 nucleotides align to TRBD1. This CDR3 region has 15 residues. From germline, CDR1 is SGHTA and CDR2 FQGNSA. The V and J ends lost 2 bases and 6 bases, in that order; junction bases with no gene match: 7. The DNA of the CDR3 is TGTGCCAGCAGCTTAATCATCGGGACAGCTCAGCCCCAGCATTTT. Encoded protein: CASSLIIGTAQPQHF.

This clonotype has a handful of counts. The CDR3 nucleotides are TGTGCCAGCAGTATGGGGGGTTCGGTCGAGCAGTACTTC. Protein: CASSMGGSVEQYF. This rearrangement joins TRBV6-2 or TRBV6-3 to TRBJ2-7, with D possibly TRBD2 on 6 matching bases. The germline V and J ends were trimmed by 5 bases and 6 bases, with 14 bases remaining between them. The CDR3 has 13 amino acids. Germline assignment: CDR1 MNHEY and CDR2 SVGEGT.

Only one count was recorded for this clonotype. The rearrangement joins TRBV6-2 or TRBV6-3 to TRBJ2-1; no clear D. The CDR3 extends over 13 amino acids. Germline V gene sequence: CDR1 MNHEY, CDR2 SVGEGT. V was cut by 6 bases and J by 4 bases, with 10 bases left in between. The CDR3 nucleotides are TGTGCCAGCAGACGAACAAGATACAATGAGCAGTTCTTC. It translates to CASRRTRYNEQFF.

This chain's CDR3 is CASLQTGGGYTF. The CDR3 region has the DNA TGTGCCAGCCTACAAACCGGGGGCGGCTACACCTTC. The chain has TRBV28 and TRBJ1-2, with a tentative D call TRBD1 (6 bases). V lost 8 bases, J lost 8 bases, and 15 bases lay in between. CDR1 is MDHEN and CDR2 is SYDVKM in the germline V gene. The CDR3 extends over 12 amino acids.

This clonotype was counted only a few times. The chain has TRBV28 and TRBJ1-2; perhaps TRBD1 as D (5 bases). The CDR3 runs to 13 residues. V was clipped by 6 bases and J by 8 bases, with 16 bases between them. Germline V gene sequence: CDR1 MDHEN, CDR2 SYDVKM. CDR3 residues: CASSREAEGGYTF. In DNA form, the CDR3 reads TGTGCCAGCAGCAGGGAGGCGGAGGGAGGCTACACCTTC.

V usage is TRBV28 and J usage is TRBJ1-5; 7 bases fit TRBD1. Trimming removed 5 bases from V and 11 bases from J; junction bases left unmatched: 12. Germline-derived CDR1 and CDR2 are MDHEN and SYDVKM. CDR3 length: 14 amino acids. CDR3 coding DNA: TGTGCCAGCAGTATCGACAGGGCAAGTAAATCCCAGCATTTT. It translates to CASSIDRASKSQHF.

This sequence joins TRBV7-9 and TRBJ2-5, with D tentatively TRBD1 (6 bases). Germline V CDR1 and CDR2: SEHNR, FQNEAQ (reference sequence). V lost 1 base, J lost 1 base, and 16 bases lay in between. The CDR3 spans 17 residues. The CDR3 DNA reads TGTGCCAGCAGCTTAGGGGTTCTGGGGGCAGGCCAAGAGACCCAGTACTTC. Translation: CASSLGVLGAGQETQYF.

This clonotype was found many times. The V call is TRBV7-2, the J call TRBJ1-1, with D perhaps matching TRBD1 (5 bases). The CDR3 runs 15 residues. The germline V gene encodes CDR1 SGHTA and CDR2 FQGNSA. V was cut by 2 bases and J by 0 bases, with 10 bases left in between. CDR3 DNA: TGTGCCAGCAGCTTATCTAGACAGATGAACACTGAAGCTTTCTTT. Protein sequence: CASSLSRQMNTEAFF.

This chain links TRBV10-3 with TRBJ2-2; no definite D call. CDR1 is ENHRY, CDR2 SYGVKD, per germline. The CDR3 extends over 15 amino acids. V dropped 0 bases and J dropped 2 bases, with 7 bases sitting between them. The CDR3 DNA reads as TGTGCCATCAGTGAGTCAGGGCATAACACCGGGGAGCTGTTTTTT. Translating it yields CAISESGHNTGELFF.

This clonotype has just a few counts. The chain combines TRBV7-6 with TRBJ2-7, with D possibly matching TRBD1 (6 bases). V was pared by 0 bases and J by 2 bases, with 11 bases between. The CDR3 is made up of 15 amino acids. The germline CDR1 and CDR2 sequences are SGHVS and FNYEAQ. CDR3 bases: TGTGCCAGCAGCTTAGCGGTCACAGGGACCTACGAGCAGTACTTC. Translation: CASSLAVTGTYEQYF.

CDR3 in amino acids: CASSLAGGRGNEQFF. The DNA for the CDR3 is TGTGCCAGCAGCTTAGCTGGCGGGAGAGGCAATGAGCAGTTCTTC. V usage is TRBV7-2 and J usage is TRBJ2-1; 7 bases are a match to TRBD2. This CDR3 contains 15 residues. Germline CDR1 SGHTA, CDR2 FQGNSA. With V trimmed by 0 bases and J by 6 bases, 5 bases remained unmatched.

This clonotype was recorded a few times. The CDR3 loop is CAGGGGPNNEQFF. Written as DNA, the CDR3 is TGTGCCGGGGGCGGGGGACCCAACAATGAGCAGTTCTTC. The rearrangement joins TRBV5-3 to TRBJ2-1; TRBD2 might be the D (7 bases). TRBV5-3 is designated an ORF whose function remains uncertain. The length of the CDR3 is 13 residues. V shed 10 bases and J shed 5 bases, with 16 bases lying between them.

There are many counts of this clonotype. The chain carries TRBV7-2 and TRBJ1-1; D not certain. The CDR3 is made up of 12 amino acids. Germline CDR1 SGHTA, CDR2 FQGNSA. Trimming pared 2 bases from V and 11 bases from J, leaving 12 bases between. The CDR3 DNA reads as TGTGCCAGCAGCTTATTCGGGCAGGCCGCTTTCTTT. This codes for CASSLFGQAAFF.

This clonotype came up once. The chain is built from TRBV2 and TRBJ2-2, with D unclear. CDR3 length: 13 residues. From germline, CDR1 is SNHLY and CDR2 FYNNEI. The V and J ends lost 1 base and 6 bases respectively, with 6 bases between them. The CDR3 nucleotides read TGTGCCAGCAGTGAAGAGGGTGCCGGGGAGCTGTTTTTT. This sequence encodes CASSEEGAGELFF.

The chain is built from TRBV7-2 and TRBJ2-5, with D possibly matching TRBD1 (7 bases). This CDR3 comprises 15 residues. Germline V gives CDR1 SGHTA, CDR2 FQGNSA. Trimming removed 1 base from V and 8 bases from J, with 17 bases in between. The CDR3 loop reads CASSLGGDSLITQYF. Written as DNA, the CDR3 is TGTGCCAGCAGCTTAGGGGGGGACAGTCTTATAACCCAGTACTTC.

This clonotype showed up many times. The chain's CDR3 is CASSLASGGAEETQYF. For the CDR3, the DNA is TGTGCCAGCAGCTTAGCGAGCGGGGGGGCCGAAGAGACCCAGTACTTC. This chain connects TRBV7-2 to TRBJ2-5, with TRBD2 matching 10 bases. V lost 0 bases and J lost 3; bases outside the gene matches: 4. The CDR3 length is 16 residues. Germline CDR1 reads SGHTA; CDR2 reads FQGNSA.

In its sample, this clonotype was seen many times. The gene calls are TRBV7-2 and TRBJ2-5; D not resolved. Trimming removed 3 bases from V and 3 bases from J, with 5 bases in between. CDR1 and CDR2 (germline): SGHTA, FQGNSA. The CDR3 sequence is 12 residues long. CDR3 in amino acids: CASSFSKETQYF. In DNA form, the CDR3 reads TGTGCCAGCAGCTTTTCAAAAGAGACCCAGTACTTC.